The source of this T cell receptor beta chain is a study of circulating tumor DNA in untreated peripheral T-cell lymphoma. The tumor tissue sample was taken at baseline before any treatment. V lost 6 bases and J lost 3, with 12 bases in between. There are 14 residues in the CDR3. The germline V gene encodes CDR1 SGHNT and CDR2 YENEEA. The repertoire was sequenced with immunoSEQ multiplex PCR; TCRdb's copy has only in-frame clones and lacks some. The data contain roughly 10,000 clones, roughly 80% of them singletons. The receptor's source is a human donor with peripheral T-cell lymphoma. This chain links TRBV11-3 with TRBJ1-5; D is perhaps TRBD1 (6 bases). Source material: tumor tissue. The CDR3 loop reads CASSEGGNNQPQHF. The CDR3 coding sequence is TGTGCCAGCAGTGAGGGGGGGAACAATCAGCCCCAGCATTTT.